This T cell receptor beta chain emerged from a study of T cell clones after liver transplantation. About the research overall: Apart from three HCV-positive recipients, transplants were for non-autoimmune, non-viral reasons. Whole-study results and caveats: A significant post-transplant drop in circulating graft-donor-reactive CD4 TCRbeta sequences occurred in most of the 8 subjects. Small, mixed patient groups and varying post-transplant times limit these conclusions.

Thawed unstimulated PBMCs were FACS-sorted by CD3, CD4 and CD8 into two populations. In the case of this clone: Its antigen is not known.

Between the trimmed V and J ends, which lost 7 bases and 0 bases, there was a span of 10 bases. Germline-derived CDR1 and CDR2 are LNHDA and SQIVND (reference sequence). This CDR3 has 14 residues. Produced via immunoSEQ multiplex PCR; TCRdb's table is partial and in-frame only. The sample has under 130,000 clones, roughly 80% seen once. The starting material was CD4+ T cells from blood, obtained approximately 50 months after liver transplant. The receptor was derived from a human patient who received a liver transplant. Some T cells may have come from the graft donor. The chain is built from TRBV19 and TRBJ1-3; D may be TRBD1 (5 bases). The CDR3 sequence: CASTRDFSGNTIYF. The CDR3 DNA sequence: TGTGCCAGTACCCGGGACTTCTCTGGAAACACCATATATTTT.